This entry concerns a single T cell receptor beta chain. The entry originates in a study of blood T cell repertoires in COVID-19. Profiling relied on immunoSEQ multiplex PCR, and the TCRdb table lists in-frame clones only, not all of them. The table lists roughly 160,000 clones, around 85% of them singletons. CDR1 and CDR2 (germline): KGHSH, LQKENI. CDR3 size: 14 residues. Trimming stripped 1 base from V and 10 bases from J, with 16 bases between. Sequencing was performed on peripheral blood. This receptor was taken from a man older than 75 with COVID-19, enrolled during active disease. J is TRBJ1-1 and V is TRBV18; tentative D call: TRBD1 (5 bases). The CDR3 protein is CASSPLVTAGGAFF. In DNA form, the CDR3 reads TGTGCCAGCTCACCACTCGTGACAGCCGGCGGAGCTTTCTTT.